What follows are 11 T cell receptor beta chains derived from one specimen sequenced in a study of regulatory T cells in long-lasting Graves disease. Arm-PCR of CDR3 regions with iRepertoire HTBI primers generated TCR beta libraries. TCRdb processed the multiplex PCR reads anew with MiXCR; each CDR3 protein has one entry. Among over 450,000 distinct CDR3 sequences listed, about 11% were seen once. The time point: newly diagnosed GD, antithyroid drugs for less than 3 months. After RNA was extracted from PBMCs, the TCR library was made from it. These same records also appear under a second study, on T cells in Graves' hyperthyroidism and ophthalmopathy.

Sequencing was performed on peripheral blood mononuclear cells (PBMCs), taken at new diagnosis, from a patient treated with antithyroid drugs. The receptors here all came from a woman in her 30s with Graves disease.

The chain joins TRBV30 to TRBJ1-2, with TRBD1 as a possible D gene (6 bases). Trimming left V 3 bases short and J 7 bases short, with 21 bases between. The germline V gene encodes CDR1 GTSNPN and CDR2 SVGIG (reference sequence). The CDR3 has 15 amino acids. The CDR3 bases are TGTGCCTGGAGGCTGAGGCGAGGGGGGAGGAGTGGCTACACCTTC. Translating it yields CAWRLRRGGRSGYTF.

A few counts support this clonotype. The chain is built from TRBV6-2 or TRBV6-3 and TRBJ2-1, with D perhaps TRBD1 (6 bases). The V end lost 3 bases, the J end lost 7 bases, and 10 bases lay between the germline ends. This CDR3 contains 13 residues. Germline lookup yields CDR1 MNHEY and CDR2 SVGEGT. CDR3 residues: CASSYSTGNEQFF. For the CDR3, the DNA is TGTGCCAGCAGTTATTCAACAGGGAATGAGCAGTTCTTC.

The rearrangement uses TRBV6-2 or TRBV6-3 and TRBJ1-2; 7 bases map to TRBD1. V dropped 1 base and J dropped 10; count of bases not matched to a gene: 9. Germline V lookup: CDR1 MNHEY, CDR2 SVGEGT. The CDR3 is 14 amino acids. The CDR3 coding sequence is TGTGCCAGCAGTTACTGGGGGACAGCCCTAGACTACACCTTC. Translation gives CASSYWGTALDYTF.

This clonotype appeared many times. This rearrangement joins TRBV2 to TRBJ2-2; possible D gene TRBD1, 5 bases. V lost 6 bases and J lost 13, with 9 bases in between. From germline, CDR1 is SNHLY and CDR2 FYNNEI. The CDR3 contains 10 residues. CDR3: CASRAGSLFF. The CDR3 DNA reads TGTGCCAGCAGGGCAGGGTCGCTGTTTTTT.

DNA for the CDR3: TGTGCCATCAGAGTAGCGGGAGGGCCGGGGTCAGATACGCAGTATTTT. This codes for CAIRVAGGPGSDTQYF. The chain combines TRBV10-3 with TRBJ2-3; 11 bases line up with TRBD2. This CDR3 is 16 amino acids long. CDR1 ENHRY and CDR2 SYGVKD come from the germline V gene. J lost 4 bases, V lost 6 bases, and 9 bases had no gene match.

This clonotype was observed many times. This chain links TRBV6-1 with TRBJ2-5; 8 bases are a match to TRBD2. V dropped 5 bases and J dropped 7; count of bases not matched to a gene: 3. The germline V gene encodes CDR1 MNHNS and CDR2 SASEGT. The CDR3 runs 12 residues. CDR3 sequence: CASSPRGGTQYF. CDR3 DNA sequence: TGTGCCAGCAGTCCTCGGGGGGGGACCCAGTACTTC.

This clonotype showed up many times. CDR3 region: CASSVYRDFNSPLHF. CDR3 DNA: TGTGCCAGCAGCGTCTACAGGGACTTTAATTCACCCCTCCACTTT. The chain uses TRBV9 and TRBJ1-6; D possibly corresponds to TRBD1 (6 bases). The CDR3 sequence is 15 residues long. Germline CDR1 SGDLS, CDR2 YYNGEE. V was cut by 2 bases and J by 6 bases, with 12 bases left in between.

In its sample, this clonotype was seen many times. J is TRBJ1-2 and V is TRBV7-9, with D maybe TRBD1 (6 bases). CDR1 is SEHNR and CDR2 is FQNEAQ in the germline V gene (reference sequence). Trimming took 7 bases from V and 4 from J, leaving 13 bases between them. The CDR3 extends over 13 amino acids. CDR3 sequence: CASNPSGVYGYTF. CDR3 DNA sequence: TGTGCCAGCAACCCATCAGGGGTCTATGGCTACACCTTC. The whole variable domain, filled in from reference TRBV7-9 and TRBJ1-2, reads DTGVSQNPRHKITKRGQNVTFRCDPISEHNRLYWYRQTLGQGPEFLTYFQNEAQLEKSRLLSDRFSAERPKGSFSTLEIQRTEQGDSAMYLCASNPSGVYGYTFGSGTRLTVV.

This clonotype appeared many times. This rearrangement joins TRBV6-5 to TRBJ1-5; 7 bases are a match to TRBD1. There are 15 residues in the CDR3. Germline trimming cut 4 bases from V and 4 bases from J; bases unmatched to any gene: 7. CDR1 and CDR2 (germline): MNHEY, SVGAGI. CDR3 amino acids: CASSSPTGANQPQHF. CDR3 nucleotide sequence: TGTGCCAGCAGTTCCCCAACAGGGGCTAATCAGCCCCAGCATTTT.

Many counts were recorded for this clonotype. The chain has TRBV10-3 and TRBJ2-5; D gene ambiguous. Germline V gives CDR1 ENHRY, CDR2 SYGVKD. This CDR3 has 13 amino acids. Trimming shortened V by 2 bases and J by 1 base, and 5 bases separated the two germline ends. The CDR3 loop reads CAISERAQETQYF. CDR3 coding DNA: TGTGCCATCAGTGAGAGGGCCCAAGAGACCCAGTACTTC.

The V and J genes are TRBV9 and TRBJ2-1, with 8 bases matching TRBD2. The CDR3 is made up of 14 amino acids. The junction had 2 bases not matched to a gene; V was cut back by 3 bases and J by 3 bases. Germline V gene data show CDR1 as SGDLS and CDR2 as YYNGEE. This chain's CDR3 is CASSAGTSYNEQFF. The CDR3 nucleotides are TGTGCCAGCAGCGCTGGGACTAGCTACAATGAGCAGTTCTTC.